This T cell receptor beta chain was observed in a study of cytomegalovirus exposure and HLA in healthy donors. The study's findings and limits: Most observed TCR sequences were rare, whereas some public TCRs were detected in many donors.

This clone is categorized as medium-sized. What it recognizes is unknown. Donors came from a validation cohort of over a hundred subjects, distinct from the first 666-subject cohort. Germline loops: CDR1 SNHLY, CDR2 FYNNEI. Trimming left V 2 bases short and J 7 bases short, with 11 bases between. This CDR3 is 13 amino acids long. Data came from immunoSEQ multiplex PCR; TCRdb stores just in-frame clones and leaves some out. The sample lists some 120,000 clones; roughly 84% were seen once. The clonotype originates from a woman aged 30 to 39 in good health and CMV-seronegative. The specimen was PBMCs. V and J are TRBV2 and TRBJ1-2; tentative D call: TRBD1 (5 bases). The CDR3: CASSEQGMGGYTF. The CDR3 coding sequence is TGTGCCAGCAGTGAACAGGGAATGGGTGGCTACACCTTC.